The 4 T cell receptor beta chains in this list originate from one sample, sequenced in a study of blood T cell repertoires in COVID-19. Generated by immunoSEQ multiplex PCR, the TCRdb table keeps only in-frame clones and is missing some. The table lists approximately 300,000 clones, more than 85% of them singletons. The sequenced sample was peripheral blood. The origin of the receptors is a middle-aged man with acute or convalescent COVID-19.

V usage is TRBV5-1 and J usage is TRBJ1-2; tentative D call: TRBD1 (6 bases). The CDR3 spans 15 residues. Germline-derived CDR1 and CDR2 are SGHRS and YFSETQ. Trimming stripped 0 bases from V and 4 bases from J, with 13 bases between. This chain's CDR3 is CASSLEGVRVYGYTF. CDR3 bases: TGCGCCAGCAGCTTGGAGGGGGTTCGAGTCTATGGCTACACCTTC.

The V gene is TRBV5-1, the J gene TRBJ2-7; D is unresolved. This CDR3 is built from 14 residues. Germline assignment: CDR1 SGHRS and CDR2 YFSETQ. V was shortened by 7 bases and J by 6 bases, with 20 bases between the two germline ends. The CDR3 here is CASDPGPPTGEQYF. DNA of the CDR3: TGCGCCAGCGACCCCGGCCCTCCTACGGGCGAGCAGTACTTC.

V is TRBV25-1 and J is TRBJ2-1; a possible D gene is TRBD2 (6 bases). The germline gives CDR1 MGHDK, CDR2 SYGVNS. This CDR3 region has 14 residues. V was clipped by 2 bases and J by 3 bases, with 8 bases between them. CDR3 sequence: CASSESGFYNEQFF. For the CDR3, the DNA is TGTGCCAGCAGTGAAAGCGGGTTCTACAATGAGCAGTTCTTC.

The chain carries TRBV11-3 and TRBJ1-5, with D maybe TRBD1 (6 bases). V lost 1 base and J lost 0, with 10 bases in between. CDR1 and CDR2 from the germline V gene are SGHNT and YENEEA. The CDR3 runs to 16 residues. Here the CDR3 reads CASSLATGFSNQPQHF. The CDR3, as DNA: TGTGCCAGCAGCTTAGCCACAGGGTTTAGCAATCAGCCCCAGCATTTT.